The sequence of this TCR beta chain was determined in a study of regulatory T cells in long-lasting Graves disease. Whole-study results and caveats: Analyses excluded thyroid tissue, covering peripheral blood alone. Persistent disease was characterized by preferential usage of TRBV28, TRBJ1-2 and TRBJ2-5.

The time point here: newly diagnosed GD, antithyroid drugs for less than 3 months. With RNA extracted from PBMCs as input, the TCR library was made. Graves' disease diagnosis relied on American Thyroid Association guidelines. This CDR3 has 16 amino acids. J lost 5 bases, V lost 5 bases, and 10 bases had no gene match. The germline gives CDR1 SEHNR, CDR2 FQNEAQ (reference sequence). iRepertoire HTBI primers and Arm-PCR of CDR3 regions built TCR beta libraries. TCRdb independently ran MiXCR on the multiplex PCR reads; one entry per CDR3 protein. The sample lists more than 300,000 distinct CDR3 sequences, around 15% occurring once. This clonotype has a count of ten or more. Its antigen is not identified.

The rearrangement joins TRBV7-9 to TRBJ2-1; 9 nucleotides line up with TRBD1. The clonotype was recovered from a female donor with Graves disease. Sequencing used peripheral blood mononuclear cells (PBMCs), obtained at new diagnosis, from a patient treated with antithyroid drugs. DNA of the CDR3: TGTGCCAGCAGCGTGCATAGGGACAGGGAACACAATGAGCAGTTCTTC. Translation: CASSVHRDREHNEQFF.